This entry lists 17 T cell receptor beta chains sequenced from one sample in a study of a mutant IDH1 vaccine in newly diagnosed glioma. For these TCRs, the target antigens are not known. The sample's time point: week 5, during vaccination. Each dose delivered 300 ug of mutant IDH1 20-mer peptide subcutaneously with imiquimod. This table comes from immunoSEQ multiplex PCR, and its TCRdb copy is limited to in-frame clones, with some not included. The sample carries some 35,000 clones, roughly four fifths recorded once. The sequenced sample was PBMCs, obtained from a glioma patient whose treatment included an IDH1 peptide vaccine. These TCRs come from a man between 45 and 60 years old with glioma.

The rearrangement uses TRBV18 and TRBJ2-1; D is ambiguous. CDR1 and CDR2 (germline): KGHSH, LQKENI. V lost 6 bases and J lost 3, with 15 bases in between. The CDR3 contains 15 residues. CDR3: CASSPPWQGYNEQFF. CDR3 in DNA: TGTGCCAGCTCCCCCCCGTGGCAAGGCTACAATGAGCAGTTCTTC. Full variable domain (remainder filled in from reference TRBV18 and TRBJ2-1): NAGVMQNPRHLVRRRGQEARLRCSPMKGHSHVYWYRQLPEEGLKFMVYLQKENIIDESGMPKERFSAEFPKEGPSILRIQQVVRGDSAAYFCASSPPWQGYNEQFFGPGTRLTVL.

This chain links TRBV11-3 with TRBJ2-7, with 8 positions matching TRBD1. Germline-derived CDR1 and CDR2 are SGHNT and YENEEA. The J segment lost 5 bases and the V segment lost 1 base, leaving 4 bases of the junction unmatched. This CDR3 contains 14 residues. CDR3 residues: CASSLGQGIDEQYF. The CDR3 region has the DNA TGTGCCAGCAGCTTAGGACAGGGGATTGACGAGCAGTACTTC.

This clone has only one observation. The CDR3 DNA is TGCAGCGTCCCGTCTGGGATGAGCTACACCTTC. It codes for CSVPSGMSYTF. The chain couples TRBV29-1 to TRBJ1-2; D call uncertain. Trimming pared 6 bases from V and 9 bases from J, leaving 14 bases between. This CDR3 region has 11 residues. Germline-derived CDR1 and CDR2 are SQVTM and ANQGSEA.

V and J are TRBV5-6 and TRBJ2-5; possibly TRBD1 or TRBD2 for D (5 bases each). The CDR3 has 15 amino acids. V was clipped by 3 bases and J by 4 bases, with 16 bases between them. The germline V gene has CDR1 SGHDT and CDR2 YYEEEE. CDR3: CASSSPELGVETQYF. The CDR3 nucleotides are TGTGCCAGCAGCTCGCCCGAGTTGGGGGTAGAGACCCAGTACTTC.

CDR3 sequence reads: CASSEGGIYGYTF. CDR3 in DNA: TGTGCCAGCAGTGAAGGAGGCATATACGGCTACACCTTC. The V and J genes are TRBV2 and TRBJ1-2; D gene uncertain. The germline V and J ends were trimmed by 1 base and 8 bases, with 11 bases remaining between them. In germline, CDR1 is SNHLY, CDR2 FYNNEI. CDR3 length: 13 residues.

The chain uses TRBV2 and TRBJ2-7; a possible D gene is TRBD1 (6 bases). The germline CDR1 and CDR2 sequences are SNHLY and FYNNEI. With 7 bases removed from V and 0 bases from J, the gap between germline ends came to 10 bases. This CDR3 comprises 13 residues. For the CDR3, the DNA is TGTGCCAGCAAGACGGACAGCTCCTACGAGCAGTACTTC. It is translated as CASKTDSSYEQYF.

The CDR3 sequence: CASFTGTGGSNEQFF. CDR3 in DNA: TGTGCCAGCTTTACCGGGACAGGGGGTTCCAATGAGCAGTTCTTC. The V and J genes are TRBV6-5 and TRBJ2-1; 11 bases fit TRBD1. The CDR3 covers 15 residues. The trim removed 8 bases at V and 6 bases at J, leaving 9 bases unmatched. Germline CDR1 reads MNHEY; CDR2 reads SVGAGI.

The chain combines TRBV5-4 with TRBJ2-1; 10 bases are shared with TRBD2. There are 15 residues in the CDR3. From germline, CDR1 is SGHNT and CDR2 YYREEE (reference sequence). V was pared by 4 bases and J by 10 bases, with 11 bases of the junction left unmatched. The CDR3 DNA follows: TGTGCCAGCAGCCTCAGCGGGGGGGCCCTTGGGGAGCAGTTCTTC. Protein sequence: CASSLSGGALGEQFF.

This chain joins TRBV12-5 and TRBJ2-2; 7 bases align to TRBD1. Germline lookup yields CDR1 LGHNT and CDR2 FRNRAP. V lost 2 bases, J lost 4 bases, and 4 bases stayed unmatched. The CDR3 loop spans 15 amino acids. The CDR3 sequence: CASGLTGTATGELFF. As DNA, the CDR3 is TGTGCTAGTGGTTTGACCGGGACAGCCACCGGGGAGCTGTTTTTT.

V usage is TRBV27 and J usage is TRBJ2-7, with TRBD1 matching 9 bases. Germline V gene sequence: CDR1 MNHEY, CDR2 SMNVEV (reference sequence). The CDR3 spans 18 residues. Germline trimming cut 5 bases from V and 3 bases from J; bases unmatched to any gene: 17. The CDR3 DNA is TGTGCCAGCAGTCCGTTATCAAATCTACAGGGGGCCGGCTACGAGCAGTACTTC. Its protein product is CASSPLSNLQGAGYEQYF.

To note about this clone: The junction differs from germline at one of its ends, possibly a read error. The chain joins TRBV15 to TRBJ2-3, with D possibly being TRBD1 (6 bases). Germline CDR1 reads LNHNV; CDR2 reads YYDKDF (reference sequence). This CDR3 region has 14 residues. The CDR3 loop reads CATRRGQNTDTQYF. The DNA of the CDR3 is TGTGCCACCAGGAGAGGACAGAACACAGATACGCAGTATTTT.

This chain connects TRBV5-1 to TRBJ2-5; D is unresolved. With 5 bases removed from V and 1 base from J, the gap between germline ends came to 12 bases. The CDR3 runs 14 residues. Germline V gives CDR1 SGHRS, CDR2 YFSETQ. DNA for the CDR3: TGCGCCAGCAGTACCCGGGTTGGCCAAGAGACCCAGTACTTC. It yields the protein CASSTRVGQETQYF.

The J gene is TRBJ1-2, the V gene TRBV5-1; the D is unclear. Trimming pared 0 bases from V and 4 bases from J, leaving 16 bases between. CDR3 size: 16 residues. Germline V gene data show CDR1 as SGHRS and CDR2 as YFSETQ. DNA for the CDR3: TGCGCCAGCAGCTTGGCCGCTGTTAGAGGTGCCTATGGCTACACCTTC. It codes for CASSLAAVRGAYGYTF.

This clone has a handful of counts. The chain is built from TRBV18 and TRBJ1-1; D not resolved. The CDR3 consists of 13 residues. The V end lost 1 base, the J end lost 3 bases, and 6 bases lay between the germline ends. From germline, CDR1 is KGHSH and CDR2 LQKENI. Here the CDR3 DNA reads TGTGCCAGCTCACCACAGCAGGACACTGAAGCTTTCTTT. It translates to CASSPQQDTEAFF.

The chain links TRBV7-9 to TRBJ1-6; TRBD1 matches 7 bases. This CDR3 region has 15 residues. J gave up 10 bases and V 3 bases, and 9 bases lay outside the gene matches. CDR1 and CDR2 from the germline V gene are SEHNR and FQNEAQ (reference sequence). The chain's CDR3 is CASSLVGTDGSPLHF. CDR3 DNA: TGTGCCAGCAGCTTGGTCGGGACAGATGGATCACCCCTCCACTTT.

This chain connects TRBV6-5 to TRBJ2-3; tentatively, D is TRBD2 (6 bases). The V and J ends lost 1 base and 1 base respectively, with 12 bases between them. CDR1 and CDR2 (germline): MNHEY, SVGAGI. The CDR3 consists of 16 residues. This CDR3 reads CASSYFASAGTDTQYF. The DNA of the CDR3 is TGTGCCAGCAGTTACTTTGCTAGCGCCGGCACAGATACGCAGTATTTT.

The chain combines TRBV5-1 with TRBJ2-1; D is tentatively TRBD1 or TRBD2 (5 bases each). CDR3 length: 16 amino acids. V was pared by 4 bases and J by 7 bases, with 21 bases between. The germline V gene encodes CDR1 SGHRS and CDR2 YFSETQ. CDR3: CASSTGGQSGPNEQFF. CDR3 sequence (DNA): TGCGCCAGCAGCACTGGGGGTCAATCGGGGCCTAATGAGCAGTTCTTC.